Only one count was recorded for the clone carrying this TCR beta chain. This specimen belongs to a study of blood T cell repertoires in COVID-19. For the study at large: Donors in the United States, Italy and Spain gave samples during acute or convalescent COVID-19.

Per the germline V gene, CDR1 is LNHDA and CDR2 is SQIVND (reference sequence). The CDR3 is 15 residues long. With 6 bases clipped from V and 1 base from J, the junction kept 6 bases outside the gene matches. How the authors handled the data: Quantification of nucleated cells was approximated via reference gene primer amplification. Generated by immunoSEQ multiplex PCR, the TCRdb table keeps only in-frame clones and is missing some. D and trimming come from the DNA, and the V and J calls and clone size come from that table. There are about 150,000 clones in the sample; 83% occur only once, and around 2% lies in the top ten.

The chain carries TRBV19 and TRBJ2-7; 10 bases match TRBD2. The sequence derives from a woman aged 80 or over with acute or convalescent COVID-19. The sample comprised peripheral blood. For the CDR3, the DNA is TGTGCCAGTAGCCAGGGACTAGCGCCTTCCTACGAGCAGTACTTC. Translated, it gives CASSQGLAPSYEQYF.